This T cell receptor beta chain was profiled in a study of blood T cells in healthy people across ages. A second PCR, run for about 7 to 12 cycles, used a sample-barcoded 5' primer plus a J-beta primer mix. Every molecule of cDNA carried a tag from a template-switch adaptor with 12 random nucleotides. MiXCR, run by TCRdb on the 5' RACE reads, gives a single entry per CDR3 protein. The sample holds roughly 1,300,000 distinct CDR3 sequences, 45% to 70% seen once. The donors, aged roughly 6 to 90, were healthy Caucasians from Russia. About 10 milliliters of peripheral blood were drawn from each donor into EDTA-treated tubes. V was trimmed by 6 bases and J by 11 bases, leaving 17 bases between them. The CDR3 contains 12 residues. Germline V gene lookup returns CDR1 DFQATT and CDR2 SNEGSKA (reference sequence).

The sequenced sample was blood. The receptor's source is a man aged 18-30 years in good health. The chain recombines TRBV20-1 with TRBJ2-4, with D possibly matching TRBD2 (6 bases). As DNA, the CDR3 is TGCAGTGCCCTAGGGTCCGGGAGCTTTCAGTACTTC. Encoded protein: CSALGSGSFQYF.